This TCR beta chain was profiled in a study of breast tumors, draining lymph nodes, adjacent tissues. TCRdb recomputed calls from the multiplex PCR reads with MiXCR, one row per CDR3 protein. This table holds tens of thousands of distinct CDR3 sequences, roughly 60% found once. Relative to its sample, this clonotype is hyperexpanded. V shed 6 bases and J 5 bases; nucleotides not matched to a gene: 7. Germline CDR1 is SGHTS and CDR2 is YDEGEE. This CDR3 region has 14 residues. The sample consisted of breast tumor tissue. The source is a female donor with breast cancer. Some clones in this sample may be carry-over from other donors' samples. This chain connects TRBV5-8 to TRBJ2-7; 11 nucleotides agree with TRBD2. CDR3 bases: TGTGCCAGCACCAATCTAGCGGGAGGTAACGAGCAGTACTTC. Translating gives CASTNLAGGNEQYF.